The 27 T cell receptor beta chains below all came from one sample that was sequenced in a study of patients and donors after allogeneic stem cell transplantation. TCRdb itself ran the RT-PCR reads through MiXCR, one entry per CDR3 protein. The table lists about 40,000 distinct CDR3 sequences, roughly 30% of them singletons. Sequenced sample: blood, either unsorted or a sorted T cell fraction (not recorded which). Receptors originate from a human donor who was either an allogeneic HSCT recipient or a stem cell or donor lymphocyte infusion donor (not recorded which). It is not recorded whose cells these are; they may come from a transplant donor.

This clonotype has just a few counts. The gene calls are TRBV6-6 and TRBJ1-2; D is perhaps TRBD1 (5 bases). The CDR3 consists of 14 residues. With 2 bases removed from V and 7 bases from J, the gap between germline ends came to 14 bases. The germline gives CDR1 MNHNY, CDR2 SVGAGI (reference sequence). The CDR3 DNA reads TGTGCCAGCAGTTACGGCACAGGTCTAAGTGGCTACACCTTC. Protein product: CASSYGTGLSGYTF.

J is TRBJ2-1 and V is TRBV10-3; 10 nucleotides match TRBD2. Germline V gene lookup returns CDR1 ENHRY and CDR2 SYGVKD. The CDR3 is 14 amino acids. Trimming removed 4 bases from V and 12 bases from J; junction bases left unmatched: 9. DNA for the CDR3: TGTGCCATCAGTGGCTCTAGCGGGAGATGGATGCAGTTCTTC. Protein: CAISGSSGRWMQFF.

The rearrangement uses TRBV6-1 and TRBJ1-1, with a tentative D call TRBD1 (6 bases). V was cut by 2 bases and J by 3 bases, with 13 bases left in between. Germline CDR1 is MNHNS and CDR2 is SASEGT. The CDR3 sequence is 15 residues long. Here the CDR3 reads CASSEMGGADTEAFF. The CDR3 bases are TGTGCCAGCAGTGAAATGGGGGGCGCGGACACTGAAGCTTTCTTT.

The V gene is TRBV4-1, the J gene TRBJ2-7, with D possibly TRBD2 on 6 matching bases. The CDR3 has 17 amino acids. Germline lookup yields CDR1 MGHRA and CDR2 YSYEKL. Between the trimmed V and J ends, which lost 5 bases and 2 bases, there was a span of 22 bases. CDR3 loop: CASSASPSAGLPYEQYF. The CDR3 DNA reads as TGCGCCAGCAGCGCAAGCCCCTCAGCGGGCCTGCCCTACGAGCAGTACTTC.

V usage is TRBV7-3 and J usage is TRBJ2-3, with no clear D. Germline CDR1 and CDR2: SGHTA and FQGTGA. The CDR3 contains 14 residues. The V end was cut by 5 bases, the J end by 1 base, with 10 bases between. CDR3 in amino acids: CASSTTRGTDTQYF. CDR3 DNA: TGTGCCAGCAGCACGACTCGGGGCACAGATACGCAGTATTTT.

This rearrangement joins TRBV6-5 to TRBJ1-2; tentative D call: TRBD1 (5 bases). The V end lost 3 bases, the J end lost 5 bases, and 10 bases lay between the germline ends. Germline CDR1 MNHEY, CDR2 SVGAGI. The CDR3 sequence is 13 residues long. The CDR3 is CASSYNSGYGYTF. In DNA form, the CDR3 reads TGTGCCAGCAGTTATAACTCAGGGTATGGCTACACCTTC.

This clonotype was counted a few times. The V gene is TRBV4-3, the J gene TRBJ2-3, with D unclear. V dropped 8 bases and J dropped 0 bases, with 12 bases sitting between them. Looked up from germline, CDR1 is LGHNA and CDR2 is YSLEER. CDR3 size: 14 residues. The CDR3 bases are TGCGCCAGCGCACCGGGTTTCAGCACAGATACGCAGTATTTT. Translated: CASAPGFSTDTQYF.

This clonotype was counted only a few times. The J gene is TRBJ2-5, the V gene TRBV5-1; D gene ambiguous. Germline V gene lookup returns CDR1 SGHRS and CDR2 YFSETQ. V lost 0 bases and J 5 bases, leaving 11 bases between the germline ends. This CDR3 is 14 amino acids long. The CDR3 reads CASSLVSDGETQYF. CDR3 DNA sequence: TGCGCCAGCAGCTTGGTCTCGGACGGGGAGACCCAGTACTTC.

This clonotype was observed at least ten times. This sequence joins TRBV6-5 and TRBJ1-5; tentatively, D is TRBD1 (5 bases). Germline CDR1 is MNHEY and CDR2 is SVGAGI. This CDR3 spans 14 amino acids. Trimming shortened V by 0 bases and J by 11 bases, and 14 bases separated the two germline ends. The CDR3 sequence is CASSYSPGRRTQHF. The CDR3 nucleotides read TGTGCCAGCAGTTACTCGCCAGGGAGGAGGACCCAGCATTTT.

V and J are TRBV28 and TRBJ2-2, with TRBD1 matching 8 bases. The CDR3 sequence is 15 residues long. Germline CDR1 is MDHEN and CDR2 is SYDVKM. Trimming took 5 bases from V and 6 from J; bases not matched to a gene: 8. CDR3 sequence (DNA): TGTGCCAGCAGTATGCAACTACAGGGGGCCGGGGAGCTGTTTTTT. It translates to CASSMQLQGAGELFF.

This rearrangement joins TRBV5-1 to TRBJ1-6; D is undetermined. Germline CDR1 SGHRS, CDR2 YFSETQ. The CDR3 extends over 13 amino acids. V dropped 1 base and J dropped 7 bases, with 6 bases sitting between them. Written as DNA, the CDR3 is TGCGCCAGCAGCTTGTACGGAAATTCACCCCTCCACTTT. Its protein is CASSLYGNSPLHF. Combining the CDR3 with reference TRBV5-1 and TRBJ1-6 gives the whole variable domain KAGVTQTPRYLIKTRGQQVTLSCSPISGHRSVSWYQQTPGQGLQFLFEYFSETQRNKGNFPGRFSGRQFSNSRSEMNVSTLELGDSALYLCASSLYGNSPLHFGNGTRLTVT.

This chain joins TRBV20-1 and TRBJ2-3; maybe TRBD1 (5 bases). This CDR3 is built from 15 residues. V lost 4 bases and J 2 bases, leaving 16 bases between the germline ends. Germline V gene data show CDR1 as DFQATT and CDR2 as SNEGSKA (reference sequence). The CDR3 region is CSATSAGRFTDTQYF. CDR3 in DNA: TGCAGTGCTACCTCGGCAGGGCGATTCACAGATACGCAGTATTTT.

This clonotype was picked up a small number of times. The CDR3 sequence is CASSPLGRQTGNTIYF. The CDR3 DNA reads TGTGCCAGCAGCCCACTGGGTCGACAGACTGGAAACACCATATATTTT. The V and J genes are TRBV7-9 and TRBJ1-3, with D perhaps TRBD1 (5 bases). V lost 5 bases and J lost 2, with 16 bases in between. Per germline, CDR1 SEHNR and CDR2 FQNEAQ (reference sequence). The CDR3 covers 16 residues.

This clonotype was found many times. V and J are TRBV9 and TRBJ1-1; 9 positions agree with TRBD1. Germline loops: CDR1 SGDLS, CDR2 YYNGEE. The CDR3 extends over 15 amino acids. With 4 bases clipped from V and 5 bases from J, the junction kept 9 bases outside the gene matches. The DNA for the CDR3 is TGTGCCAGCAGCACCAACACAGGGGGCGGTACTGAAGCTTTCTTT. Residues: CASSTNTGGGTEAFF.

This clonotype was seen a handful of times. The V and J genes are TRBV28 and TRBJ2-4; possibly TRBD2 for D (6 bases). Trimming took off 6 bases at V and 0 bases at J, with 21 bases between the two ends. CDR3 length: 18 amino acids. CDR1 is MDHEN and CDR2 is SYDVKM in the germline V gene. The CDR3: CASRSRAGSWIAKNIQYF. In DNA, the CDR3 is TGTGCCAGCAGATCTAGGGCGGGGTCATGGATAGCCAAAAACATTCAGTACTTC.

The V gene is TRBV6-2 or TRBV6-3, the J gene TRBJ2-1; TRBD2 matches at 10 bases. V trimming: 7 bases; J trimming: 7 bases; junction bases outside the gene matches: 4. From germline, CDR1 is MNHEY and CDR2 SVGEGT. The CDR3 covers 13 residues. CDR3 protein: CASKTSGVNEQFF. The DNA for the CDR3 is TGTGCCAGCAAAACTAGCGGGGTTAATGAGCAGTTCTTC.

In this sample, this clonotype turned up a few times. CDR3 sequence: CAISQTGEHQPQHF. The CDR3 DNA sequence: TGTGCCATCAGTCAGACAGGGGAGCATCAGCCCCAGCATTTT. J is TRBJ1-5 and V is TRBV10-3, with 8 positions matching TRBD1. The CDR3 sequence is 14 residues long. Germline assignment: CDR1 ENHRY and CDR2 SYGVKD. J gave up 5 bases and V 5 bases, and 5 bases lay outside the gene matches.

This clonotype was seen a few times. The chain combines TRBV20-1 with TRBJ1-6; 8 positions match TRBD1. CDR1 and CDR2 from the germline V gene are DFQATT and SNEGSKA (reference sequence). V lost 5 bases and J lost 0; bases outside the gene matches: 3. The CDR3 consists of 15 residues. The CDR3 DNA reads as TGCAGTGCTTTGGACAGGGCCTCCTATAATTCACCCCTCCACTTT. Its translation is CSALDRASYNSPLHF.

V and J are TRBV7-9 and TRBJ2-1; tentative D call: TRBD2 (5 bases). CDR1 is SEHNR and CDR2 is FQNEAQ in the germline V gene (reference sequence). CDR3 length: 16 amino acids. Deletions cut 4 bases from V and 5 bases from J, with 18 bases between. The CDR3, as DNA: TGTGCCAGCAGCTCCTACAAGCGGCCGCAAGACAATGAGCAGTTCTTC. Translated, it gives CASSSYKRPQDNEQFF. The whole variable domain, filled in from reference TRBV7-9 and TRBJ2-1, reads DTGVSQNPRHKITKRGQNVTFRCDPISEHNRLYWYRQTLGQGPEFLTYFQNEAQLEKSRLLSDRFSAERPKGSFSTLEIQRTEQGDSAMYLCASSSYKRPQDNEQFFGPGTRLTVL.

In this sample, this clonotype turned up a few times. The CDR3 loop is CSADGQGKMDGYTF. CDR3 coding DNA: TGCAGTGCAGACGGACAGGGTAAAATGGATGGCTACACCTTC. This chain connects TRBV20-1 to TRBJ1-2; 8 nucleotides agree with TRBD1. The CDR3 length is 14 residues. Germline CDR1 DFQATT, CDR2 SNEGSKA (reference sequence). The V segment lost 6 bases and the J segment 6 bases; nucleotides outside the gene matches: 12.

The J gene is TRBJ2-1, the V gene TRBV29-1; D gene uncertain. There are 12 residues in the CDR3. Trimming took 4 bases from V and 3 from J, leaving 7 bases between them. Germline assignment: CDR1 SQVTM and CDR2 ANQGSEA. The CDR3 nucleotides are TGCAGCGTTGTCCCGGTCTACAATGAGCAGTTCTTC. Its translation is CSVVPVYNEQFF.

This clonotype was picked up a small number of times. The CDR3 here is CSARAPSVNTEAFF. Written as DNA, the CDR3 is TGCAGTGCTAGAGCCCCCTCAGTTAACACTGAAGCTTTCTTT. The chain joins TRBV20-1 to TRBJ1-1, with unresolved D. Germline-derived CDR1 and CDR2 are DFQATT and SNEGSKA (reference sequence). The length of the CDR3 is 14 residues. Trimming shortened V by 1 base and J by 2 bases, and 11 bases separated the two germline ends.

The sample holds a few counts of this clonotype. The rearrangement uses TRBV29-1 and TRBJ1-2, with 8 bases lining up with TRBD1. CDR3 length: 13 residues. CDR1 SQVTM and CDR2 ANQGSEA come from the germline V gene. Germline trimming cut 6 bases from V and 4 bases from J; bases unmatched to any gene: 7. The CDR3 coding sequence is TGCAGCGTACCTAGGCAGGGGGCCTATGGCTACACCTTC. This encodes CSVPRQGAYGYTF.

There are many counts of this clonotype. The CDR3 DNA sequence: TGTGCCAGCAGTGAAGTTGGGGGGGCGCGCACTGAAGCTTTCTTT. This gives the protein CASSEVGGARTEAFF. This sequence joins TRBV6-4 and TRBJ1-1, with D tentatively TRBD1 (6 bases). Germline V CDR1 and CDR2: MRHNA, SNTAGT. This CDR3 spans 15 amino acids. V was clipped by 3 bases and J by 4 bases, with 15 bases between them.

This clonotype was detected a few times. This sequence joins TRBV20-1 and TRBJ1-1, with 7 nucleotides matching TRBD1. The CDR3 is 14 amino acids. Germline CDR1 DFQATT, CDR2 SNEGSKA (reference sequence). Unmatched junction bases numbered 10, after V lost 5 bases and J lost 4 bases. As DNA, the CDR3 is TGCAGTGCTCCTCGGGGGACAGCGCTCACTGAAGCTTTCTTT. As protein: CSAPRGTALTEAFF.

The chain has TRBV7-9 and TRBJ2-3; D is uncertain. With 1 base removed from V and 5 bases from J, the gap between germline ends came to 7 bases. Germline V CDR1 and CDR2: SEHNR, FQNEAQ (reference sequence). The CDR3 runs to 13 residues. This chain's CDR3 is CASSLGQLDTQYF. Here the CDR3 DNA reads TGTGCCAGCAGCTTAGGCCAATTAGATACGCAGTATTTT.

As to this clonotype: A read error may be the cause here, since a much bigger clone is one base away. Likely a read error: the CDR3 ends without its conserved phenylalanine or tryptophan. V and J are TRBV5-6 and TRBJ1-5, with D unclear. The length of the CDR3 is 16 residues. In germline, CDR1 is SGHDT, CDR2 YYEEEE. With 1 base removed from V and 0 bases from J, the gap between germline ends came to 11 bases. Here the CDR3 DNA reads TGTGCCAGCAGCTTGTTAGGGCAGGCTAGCAATCAGCCCCAGCATTTG. This gives the protein CASSLLGQASNQPQHL.